This TCR beta chain was recovered during a study of CD8 T cells in Susac syndrome. Random-hexamer reverse transcription was applied to about 0.5 to 1 ug RNA. immunoSEQ multiplex PCR amplified TCR beta CDR3 across 54 Vbeta, 13 Jbeta. One entry per CDR3 protein results from TCRdb running MiXCR on the immunoSEQ multiplex PCR reads. The data hold about 190,000 distinct CDR3 sequences, with more than 85% observed a single time. This clonotype occurred once. CDR1 is SGHVS and CDR2 is FQNEAQ in the germline V gene. With 5 bases removed from V and 0 bases from J, the gap between germline ends came to 17 bases. CDR3 size: 17 residues.

The sequence came from a human donor with Susac syndrome. The V and J genes are TRBV7-8 and TRBJ1-3; unclear D gene. The specimen sequenced was CD8+ T cells from PBMCs. Here the CDR3 DNA reads TGTGCCAGCAGCGACACGACGGTCTTCTTCTCTGGAAACACCATATATTTT. This sequence encodes CASSDTTVFFSGNTIYF.